The 30 T cell receptor beta chains reported below all come from one sample, sequenced in a study of graft-versus-host responses after intestinal transplantation. The data were produced by immunoSEQ multiplex PCR, yet TCRdb's version contains in-frame clones alone and is incomplete. The sample contains 85,000 to 90,000 clones, 80% to 95% of which appear only once. These receptors lack a known antigen. Sequences were derived from unstimulated CD4+ T cells sorted from spleen or lymph node cells, sampled before intestinal transplant. These receptors were collected from a human donor who received an intestinal transplant.

This clone has more than one count but fewer than ten. V usage is TRBV2 and J usage is TRBJ1-1; D is perhaps TRBD1 (5 bases). The CDR3 is made up of 14 amino acids. The V end lost 4 bases, the J end lost 1 base, and 10 bases lay between the germline ends. The V gene's germline CDR1 is SNHLY and CDR2 FYNNEI. CDR3 amino acids: CASSVRGRNTEAFF. The CDR3 DNA reads TGTGCCAGCAGTGTTCGGGGACGGAACACTGAAGCTTTCTTT.

The chain carries TRBV5-6 and TRBJ2-1; weak D call: TRBD2 (5 bases). V gave up 2 bases and J gave up 0 bases, with 6 bases separating them. CDR1 is SGHDT, CDR2 YYEEEE, per germline. The CDR3 loop spans 14 amino acids. CDR3 in DNA: TGTGCCAGCAGCTTTGGGAGCTCCTACAATGAGCAGTTCTTC. Amino acid sequence: CASSFGSSYNEQFF.

The chain uses TRBV6-5 and TRBJ2-1; no definite D call. The CDR3 contains 13 residues. V was cut by 0 bases and J by 10 bases, with 10 bases left in between. Germline V lookup: CDR1 MNHEY, CDR2 SVGAGI. The CDR3 coding sequence is TGTGCCAGCAGTTACTCGATGGGCCAGGAGCAGTTCTTC. Its protein is CASSYSMGQEQFF.

This clone was seen only a few times. The chain is built from TRBV19 and TRBJ1-1, with unresolved D. V dropped 3 bases and J dropped 5 bases, with 10 bases sitting between them. Germline V lookup: CDR1 LNHDA, CDR2 SQIVND (reference sequence). The CDR3 consists of 13 residues. In DNA form, the CDR3 reads TGTGCCAGTAGTATTACGAGGGTGACTGAAGCTTTCTTT. This translates into CASSITRVTEAFF.

J is TRBJ2-7 and V is TRBV27; 8 bases line up with TRBD1. J was trimmed by 3 bases and V by 4 bases; bases with no gene match: 11. Looked up from germline, CDR1 is MNHEY and CDR2 is SMNVEV (reference sequence). The CDR3 loop spans 16 amino acids. For the CDR3, the DNA is TGTGCCAGCAGTTCACTCCCCAGGGGGCAAGGCTACGAGCAGTACTTC. As protein: CASSSLPRGQGYEQYF.

For the CDR3, the DNA is TGTGCCAGCTCACCCATTCAACTAGCGGGAGGATCCACAGATACGCAGTATTTT. This sequence encodes CASSPIQLAGGSTDTQYF. This chain uses TRBV18 with TRBJ2-3; TRBD2 agrees at 12 bases. Losses at the gene ends were 3 bases for V and 2 bases for J; bases not matched to a gene: 9. The CDR3 has 18 residues. Germline lookup yields CDR1 KGHSH and CDR2 LQKENI.

V gene TRBV11-2 combines with J gene TRBJ2-1; D not certain. The CDR3 contains 15 residues. Trimming stripped 1 base from V and 0 bases from J, with 7 bases between. The germline V gene has CDR1 SGHAT and CDR2 FQNNGV. The CDR3 is CASSLVYPSYNEQFF. CDR3 coding DNA: TGTGCCAGCAGCTTAGTTTACCCCTCCTACAATGAGCAGTTCTTC.

The chain uses TRBV25-1 and TRBJ1-1; weak D call: TRBD1 (6 bases). Germline values: CDR1 MGHDK, CDR2 SYGVNS. The length of the CDR3 is 15 residues. The germline V and J ends were trimmed by 4 bases and 1 base, with 13 bases remaining between them. CDR3 residues: CASSGHRVKNTEAFF. The CDR3 DNA reads as TGTGCCAGCAGTGGACACAGGGTAAAGAACACTGAAGCTTTCTTT.

This clone was seen once. The gene calls are TRBV2 and TRBJ1-1; D is uncertain. The germline gives CDR1 SNHLY, CDR2 FYNNEI. The CDR3 consists of 11 residues. Trimming pared 3 bases from V and 7 bases from J, leaving 6 bases between. The CDR3 sequence: CASSEGYEAFF. The DNA for the CDR3 is TGTGCCAGCAGTGAGGGATATGAAGCTTTCTTT.

The count of this clone is one. This chain connects TRBV5-1 to TRBJ2-2; D not certain. The CDR3 has 13 residues. Germline loops: CDR1 SGHRS, CDR2 YFSETQ. V was pared by 0 bases and J by 3 bases, with 3 bases between. The DNA of the CDR3 is TGCGCCAGCAGCTTGGGGTACACCGGGGAGCTGTTTTTT. Amino acids: CASSLGYTGELFF.

The sample holds one count of this clone. A read error may account for a junction end that differs from germline. Other DNA sequences in this sample translate to the same CDR3. The chain carries TRBV30 and TRBJ2-7; 11 bases are shared with TRBD2. CDR1 and CDR2 from the germline V gene are GTSNPN and SVGIG (reference sequence). The CDR3 is 13 amino acids. CDR3 loop: CAWSNSGGGEQYF. The CDR3 DNA is TGCGCCTGGAGTAATAGCGGGGGGGGCGAGCAGTACTTC.

The V and J genes are TRBV30 and TRBJ2-7, with TRBD1 matching 11 bases. The germline V gene has CDR1 GTSNPN and CDR2 SVGIG (reference sequence). Trimming removed 4 bases from V and 6 bases from J; junction bases left unmatched: 2. The CDR3 consists of 12 residues. CDR3 bases: TGTGCCTGGAAGGGGACAGGGGGCGAGCAGTACTTC. Protein: CAWKGTGGEQYF. The full variable domain, its missing parts supplied by reference TRBV30 and TRBJ2-7, is SQTIHQWPATLVQPVGSPLSLECTVEGTSNPNLYWYRQAAGRGLQLLFYSVGIGQISSEVPQNLSASRPQDRQFILSSKKLLLSDSGFYLCAWKGTGGEQYFGPGTRLTVT.

The CDR3 region is CASSLARQGSSYEQYF. CDR3 nucleotides: TGCGCCAGCAGCTTGGCCCGACAGGGATCCTCCTACGAGCAGTACTTC. The chain joins TRBV5-1 to TRBJ2-7; 7 nucleotides line up with TRBD1. CDR1 SGHRS and CDR2 YFSETQ come from the germline V gene. This CDR3 has 16 residues. Unmatched junction bases numbered 6, after V lost 0 bases and J lost 0 bases.

The chain couples TRBV7-2 to TRBJ1-2; no clear D gene. CDR3 length equals 13 residues. In germline, CDR1 is SGHTA, CDR2 FQGNSA. The V and J ends lost 1 base and 5 bases respectively, with 8 bases between them. CDR3 amino acids: CASSLGAAYGYTF. CDR3 nucleotides: TGTGCCAGCAGCTTAGGTGCGGCTTATGGCTACACCTTC.

V usage is TRBV10-3 and J usage is TRBJ1-2; 7 positions match TRBD1. Germline-derived CDR1 and CDR2 are ENHRY and SYGVKD. CDR3 size: 14 residues. The J segment lost 4 bases and the V segment lost 6 bases, leaving 8 bases of the junction unmatched. CDR3 amino acids: CAIRTGADTYGYTF. The CDR3, as DNA: TGTGCCATCAGAACAGGGGCCGATACCTATGGCTACACCTTC.

The rearrangement links TRBV4-1 to TRBJ2-7; tentative D call: TRBD2 (7 bases). Between the trimmed V and J ends, which lost 3 bases and 5 bases, there was a span of 20 bases. The CDR3 length is 16 residues. The germline V gene has CDR1 MGHRA and CDR2 YSYEKL. CDR3 nucleotide sequence: TGCGCCAGCAGCCAGAGGGGGAGGGCCTTGGTTGACGAGCAGTACTTC. Its translation is CASSQRGRALVDEQYF.

Notes on this clone: This sample includes further DNA sequences coding for the same CDR3. This rearrangement joins TRBV28 to TRBJ2-7; tentative D call: TRBD1 (5 bases). Germline-derived CDR1 and CDR2 are MDHEN and SYDVKM. The ends were cut back, 2 bases at V and 1 base at J, with 9 bases in the middle. This CDR3 is built from 14 residues. The CDR3 protein is CASSLGSGSYEQYF. As DNA, the CDR3 is TGTGCCAGCAGTTTAGGGTCAGGGTCCTACGAGCAGTACTTC.

To note about this clone: A read error may account for a junction end that differs from germline. The CDR3 sequence: CASSLGSGTDSGANVLIF. DNA for the CDR3: TGTGCCAGCAGCTTAGGCTCCGGGACAGACTCTGGGGCCAACGTCCTGATTTTC. This chain joins TRBV7-9 and TRBJ2-6; 7 bases line up with TRBD1. Germline lookup yields CDR1 SEHNR and CDR2 FQNEAQ (reference sequence). This CDR3 is built from 18 residues.

The chain employs TRBV6-4 and TRBJ2-5; 7 bases are shared with TRBD2. With V trimmed by 3 bases and J by 1 base, 5 bases remained unmatched. CDR1 is MRHNA and CDR2 is SNTAGT in the germline V gene. CDR3 size: 15 residues. CDR3 DNA: TGTGCCAGCAGTGAACCAAGCGGGATCCAAGAGACCCAGTACTTC. Its protein is CASSEPSGIQETQYF.

V gene TRBV4-2 combines with J gene TRBJ2-1; perhaps D is TRBD1 or TRBD2 (5 bases each). Germline V gives CDR1 LGHNA, CDR2 YNFKEQ. The V and J ends lost 1 base and 0 bases respectively, with 10 bases between them. This CDR3 has 16 amino acids. CDR3 coding DNA: TGTGCCAGCAGCCAAGGGTGGGGGAGCTCCTACAATGAGCAGTTCTTC. Protein: CASSQGWGSSYNEQFF.

The rearrangement links TRBV4-1 to TRBJ2-7; 7 bases are shared with TRBD1. The V segment lost 6 bases and the J segment 4 bases; nucleotides outside the gene matches: 12. This CDR3 region has 15 residues. The germline CDR1 and CDR2 sequences are MGHRA and YSYEKL. CDR3 region: CASRPQGQRVYEQYF. In DNA, the CDR3 is TGCGCCAGCAGACCACAGGGACAGAGGGTATACGAGCAGTACTTC.

The CDR3 here is CASKKDRNTDTQYF. The CDR3 DNA is TGTGCCAGCAAAAAGGACAGAAACACAGATACGCAGTATTTT. The chain uses TRBV27 and TRBJ2-3, with D maybe TRBD1 (6 bases). V was pared by 7 bases and J by 2 bases, with 13 bases between. CDR1 is MNHEY, CDR2 SMNVEV, per germline (reference sequence). This CDR3 has 14 residues.

V usage is TRBV9 and J usage is TRBJ2-1; 8 bases are a match to TRBD1. This CDR3 has 16 residues. V was pared by 4 bases and J by 8 bases, with 14 bases of the junction left unmatched. CDR1 and CDR2 from the germline V gene are SGDLS and YYNGEE. CDR3 nucleotide sequence: TGTGCCAGCAGCACGGACAGGGAATGGGGTAGTGATGAGCAGTTCTTC. Residues: CASSTDREWGSDEQFF.

This sequence joins TRBV27 and TRBJ2-5; 9 bases align to TRBD2. The assigned J gene may be wrong: the sequence end matches TRBJ2-7 better. CDR1 and CDR2 (germline): MNHEY, SMNVEV (reference sequence). There are 17 residues in the CDR3. The CDR3 loop reads CASSNRLAVFRGDEQYF. In nucleotides, the CDR3 is TGTGCCAGCAGTAACCGACTAGCGGTTTTTCGGGGGGACGAGCAGTACTTC.

V and J are TRBV7-9 and TRBJ1-2; D may be TRBD1 (5 bases). The germline CDR1 and CDR2 sequences are SEHNR and FQNEAQ (reference sequence). V was pared by 1 base and J by 2 bases, with 11 bases between. This CDR3 contains 15 residues. The DNA for the CDR3 is TGTGCCAGCAGCTTAGGGCTGGAGGGGAACTATGGCTACACCTTC. It codes for CASSLGLEGNYGYTF.

This chain uses TRBV5-6 with TRBJ2-3, with TRBD2 identical over 7 bases. Trimming at V came to 3 bases and at J to 2 bases, leaving 9 bases not matched to a gene. Germline CDR1 and CDR2: SGHDT and YYEEEE. The CDR3 is 16 residues long. For the CDR3, the DNA is TGTGCCAGCAGCTCACCCCTAGCGGAAATCACAGATACGCAGTATTTT. It is translated as CASSSPLAEITDTQYF.

The rearrangement links TRBV6-1 to TRBJ2-1; 12 nucleotides line up with TRBD2. This CDR3 has 15 amino acids. V shed 6 bases and J 5 bases; nucleotides not matched to a gene: 5. The germline CDR1 and CDR2 sequences are MNHNS and SASEGT. In DNA form, the CDR3 reads TGTGCCAGCAGGACTAGGACTAGCGGGAACAATGAGCAGTTCTTC. Its translation: CASRTRTSGNNEQFF.

In its sample, this clone was seen once. This chain joins TRBV5-1 and TRBJ2-1, with 10 bases identical to TRBD2. V lost 4 bases to trimming and J lost 0 bases; unmatched junction nucleotides: 13. This CDR3 contains 19 residues. The germline V gene has CDR1 SGHRS and CDR2 YFSETQ. The CDR3 region is CASSPGLARGITSYNEQFF. Written as DNA, the CDR3 is TGCGCCAGCAGCCCGGGACTAGCGCGGGGCATCACCTCCTACAATGAGCAGTTCTTC.

This sequence joins TRBV5-6 and TRBJ1-2; D may be TRBD1 (5 bases). The length of the CDR3 is 13 residues. V lost 3 bases to trimming and J lost 9 bases, with 15 bases between them. Germline CDR1 is SGHDT and CDR2 is YYEEEE. CDR3 loop: CASSSRDGARYTF. Written as DNA, the CDR3 is TGTGCCAGCAGCTCCAGGGATGGCGCGCGCTACACCTTC.

Note on this clone: Other nucleotide sequences in the sample specify the same CDR3. The chain couples TRBV5-1 to TRBJ2-1, with 10 bases fitting TRBD2. With 0 bases clipped from V and 4 bases from J, the junction kept 1 base outside the gene matches. From germline, CDR1 is SGHRS and CDR2 YFSETQ. There are 15 residues in the CDR3. The CDR3, as DNA: TGCGCCAGCAGCTTGGAACTAGCGGGGTACAATGAGCAGTTCTTC. Translating it yields CASSLELAGYNEQFF.